The 22 T cell receptor beta chains presented below share a single source sample, sequenced in a study of blood T cells in healthy people across ages. PCR was performed a second time for about 7 to 11 cycles using a sample-barcoded 5' primer and a J-beta primer mix. TCRdb itself ran the 5' RACE reads through MiXCR, one entry per CDR3 protein. The sample holds more than 700,000 distinct CDR3 sequences; roughly 50% are singletons and the top ten take about two fifths. The sequenced sample consisted of blood. The receptors were gathered from a man older than 75 in good health.

The rearrangement joins TRBV24-1 to TRBJ1-1; tentatively, D is TRBD1 (5 bases). This CDR3 has 13 residues. Trimming left V 3 bases short and J 6 bases short, with 10 bases between. CDR1 KGHDR and CDR2 SFDVKD come from the germline V gene. In DNA, the CDR3 is TGTGCCACCAGTGATGGGGCTTACTCTGAAGCTTTCTTT. Protein: CATSDGAYSEAFF.

This clonotype has a count of ten or more. The rearrangement uses TRBV6-5 and TRBJ1-3, with D tentatively TRBD1 (5 bases). The germline V gene encodes CDR1 MNHEY and CDR2 SVGAGI. V lost 8 bases, J lost 0 bases, and 11 bases lay in between. The CDR3 runs to 14 residues. Here the CDR3 DNA reads TGTGCCAGCCAACCAGGGACCTCTGGAAACACCATATATTTT. Protein product: CASQPGTSGNTIYF.

This sequence joins TRBV20-1 and TRBJ2-5, with 7 bases that match TRBD2. There are 15 residues in the CDR3. Trimming at V came to 0 bases and at J to 11 bases, leaving 15 bases not matched to a gene. Per germline, CDR1 DFQATT and CDR2 SNEGSKA (reference sequence). The CDR3 here is CSARDLGGSLGEQYF. CDR3 bases: TGCAGTGCTAGAGATCTCGGCGGGAGCCTCGGGGAGCAGTACTTC.

The chain employs TRBV4-1 and TRBJ1-1, with 7 bases fitting TRBD1. The CDR3 extends over 14 amino acids. After removal of 1 base from V and 4 bases from J, the junction contained 3 bases not matched to a gene. From germline, CDR1 is MGHRA and CDR2 YSYEKL. CDR3 bases: TGCGCCAGCAGCCAAGGACAGGGAGTCACTGAAGCTTTCTTT. Its translation: CASSQGQGVTEAFF.

The chain carries TRBV12-5 and TRBJ2-5; 10 bases are shared with TRBD2. CDR1 is LGHNT and CDR2 is FRNRAP in the germline V gene. This CDR3 has 18 residues. The V and J ends lost 0 bases and 0 bases, in that order; junction bases with no gene match: 7. CDR3 protein: CASGLVRGLAVYQETQYF. CDR3 bases: TGTGCTAGTGGTTTGGTACGTGGACTAGCGGTGTACCAAGAGACCCAGTACTTC. The whole variable domain, remainder taken from reference TRBV12-5 and TRBJ2-5, is DARVTQTPRHKVTEMGQEVTMRCQPILGHNTVFWYRQTMMQGLELLAYFRNRAPLDDSGMPKDRFSAEMPDATLATLKIQPSEPRDSAVYFCASGLVRGLAVYQETQYFGPGTRLLVL.

The gene calls are TRBV18 and TRBJ2-7; no firm D call. The CDR3 loop spans 14 amino acids. V dropped 2 bases and J dropped 0 bases, with 8 bases sitting between them. Looked up from germline, CDR1 is KGHSH and CDR2 is LQKENI. Written as DNA, the CDR3 is TGTGCCAGCTCACCAGCACGGAACTCCTACGAGCAGTACTTC. This translates into CASSPARNSYEQYF.

This clonotype was detected only a few times. The chain joins TRBV5-1 to TRBJ2-7, with no clear D. The CDR3 covers 13 residues. V was shortened by 2 bases and J by 7 bases, with 13 bases between the two germline ends. Per germline, CDR1 SGHRS and CDR2 YFSETQ. As DNA, the CDR3 is TGCGCCAGCAGCTTCTCAGGCCGGCGAGAGCAGTACTTC. Its protein is CASSFSGRREQYF.

In DNA, the CDR3 is TGTGCCAGCTCAGCAGGACTGGCCTACAATGAGCAGTTCTTC. This encodes CASSAGLAYNEQFF. The chain joins TRBV18 to TRBJ2-1, with D maybe TRBD2 (5 bases). With 5 bases removed from V and 2 bases from J, the gap between germline ends came to 10 bases. The CDR3 spans 14 residues. The germline V gene encodes CDR1 KGHSH and CDR2 LQKENI.

V is TRBV27 and J is TRBJ2-1; 7 positions agree with TRBD2. The J segment lost 0 bases and the V segment lost 3 bases, leaving 8 bases of the junction unmatched. The germline gives CDR1 MNHEY, CDR2 SMNVEV (reference sequence). The length of the CDR3 is 17 residues. The CDR3 sequence: CASSFGHSGRSYNEQFF. The CDR3 DNA reads as TGTGCCAGCAGTTTTGGCCATAGCGGGCGCTCCTACAATGAGCAGTTCTTC.

This clonotype occurred a few times. The rearrangement uses TRBV9 and TRBJ1-2; TRBD1 might be the D (6 bases). CDR3 length equals 15 residues. Germline CDR1 SGDLS, CDR2 YYNGEE. Trimming stripped 3 bases from V and 1 base from J, with 13 bases between. The CDR3 protein is CASSARGGLNYGYTF. DNA for the CDR3: TGTGCCAGCAGCGCCAGGGGTGGGCTTAACTATGGCTACACCTTC.

In nucleotides, the CDR3 is TGTGCCAGCAGTTACTCGAGTCCGGGGGCAGTGAACACTGAAGCTTTCTTT. Amino acid sequence: CASSYSSPGAVNTEAFF. The chain couples TRBV6-5 to TRBJ1-1; perhaps TRBD1 as D (6 bases). The CDR3 consists of 17 residues. Germline CDR1 and CDR2: MNHEY and SVGAGI. The germline V and J ends were trimmed by 0 bases and 0 bases, with 14 bases remaining between them.

The table lists this clonotype with a few counts. The V and J genes are TRBV12-3 or TRBV12-4 and TRBJ2-4; 8 nucleotides align to TRBD1. The CDR3 has 16 amino acids. V dropped 7 bases and J dropped 0; count of bases not matched to a gene: 8. The CDR3 loop is CASTIDRGLAKNIQYF. In nucleotides, the CDR3 is TGTGCCAGCACCATCGACAGGGGCCTAGCCAAAAACATTCAGTACTTC.

The V call is TRBV7-2, the J call TRBJ2-4; TRBD2 aligns across 12 bases. The J call may be faulty, since TRBJ2-7 better matches the DNA end. The CDR3 is 14 residues long. Looked up from germline, CDR1 is SGHTA and CDR2 is FQGNSA. Here the CDR3 DNA reads TGTGCCAGCAGCGGGCGGACTAGCGGGAACGAGCAGTACTTC. This translates into CASSGRTSGNEQYF.

This clonotype turned up a few times. The chain has TRBV27 and TRBJ1-2, with 8 bases matching TRBD1. The germline gives CDR1 MNHEY, CDR2 SMNVEV (reference sequence). The CDR3 has 15 amino acids. Trimming cost V 3 bases and J 4 bases; bases outside gene matches: 7. The CDR3 sequence is CASSFRQGAVYGYTF. The CDR3 bases are TGTGCCAGCAGTTTTCGTCAGGGGGCCGTCTATGGCTACACCTTC.

The chain carries TRBV28 and TRBJ2-3; D gene ambiguous. Germline V CDR1 and CDR2: MDHEN, SYDVKM. This CDR3 is built from 11 residues. Trimming took off 6 bases at V and 14 bases at J, with 15 bases between the two ends. CDR3 region: CASSDLGYAYF. In DNA, the CDR3 is TGTGCCAGCAGCGATCTAGGATACGCGTATTTT.

This clonotype was observed a handful of times. This chain joins TRBV4-2 and TRBJ2-1; D is tentatively TRBD1 or TRBD2 (5 bases each). Germline V lookup: CDR1 LGHNA, CDR2 YNFKEQ. Between the trimmed V and J ends, which lost 4 bases and 4 bases, there was a span of 14 bases. This CDR3 has 15 amino acids. CDR3 in amino acids: CASSPPGTAYNEQFF. In DNA form, the CDR3 reads TGTGCCAGCAGCCCCCCCGGGACGGCGTACAATGAGCAGTTCTTC.

The gene calls are TRBV7-6 and TRBJ2-7, with TRBD2 identical over 7 bases. This CDR3 has 14 amino acids. Germline CDR1 and CDR2: SGHVS and FNYEAQ. V lost 5 bases and J lost 5; bases outside the gene matches: 9. CDR3 sequence reads: CASSPSGLRHEQYF. CDR3 DNA sequence: TGTGCCAGCAGCCCTAGCGGCCTAAGGCACGAGCAGTACTTC.

V and J are TRBV27 and TRBJ2-4; weak D call: TRBD1 (6 bases). CDR1 MNHEY and CDR2 SMNVEV come from the germline V gene (reference sequence). The CDR3 extends over 15 amino acids. Between the trimmed V and J ends, which lost 4 bases and 0 bases, there was a span of 10 bases. The CDR3 DNA reads TGTGCCAGCAGTTCCGCGGACAGAGCCAAAAACATTCAGTACTTC. Its protein product is CASSSADRAKNIQYF.

The CDR3 loop is CASSLASYWSTDTQYF. In DNA, the CDR3 is TGTGCCAGCAGCTTGGCCAGTTATTGGAGCACAGATACGCAGTATTTT. The rearrangement uses TRBV5-6 and TRBJ2-3, with D unclear. The germline V and J ends were trimmed by 0 bases and 0 bases, with 11 bases remaining between them. Germline-derived CDR1 and CDR2 are SGHDT and YYEEEE. The CDR3 consists of 16 residues.

As to this clonotype: One end of the junction fails to match germline, which may point to a read error. This rearrangement joins TRBV7-2 to TRBJ2-7, with a tentative D call TRBD1 (7 bases). Germline values: CDR1 SGHTA, CDR2 FQGNSA. The CDR3 is 14 amino acids. CDR3: CASSPDRTRGEQNF. The CDR3 DNA sequence: TGTGCCAGCAGCCCGGACAGGACGAGGGGGGAGCAGAACTTC.

The chain joins TRBV5-4 to TRBJ2-3; a weak D match, TRBD2 (7 bases). The CDR3 covers 16 residues. Germline-derived CDR1 and CDR2 are SGHNT and YYREEE (reference sequence). V was trimmed by 3 bases and J by 2 bases, leaving 16 bases between them. CDR3 loop: CASSSRTRGITDTQYF. The CDR3 DNA sequence: TGTGCCAGCAGCTCCCGGACTAGGGGGATCACAGATACGCAGTATTTT.

The genes are TRBV18 and TRBJ2-1, with a tentative D call TRBD1 (6 bases). Germline values: CDR1 KGHSH, CDR2 LQKENI. Trimming left V 2 bases short and J 0 bases short, with 8 bases between. The length of the CDR3 is 15 residues. CDR3 protein: CASSPRDISYNEQFF. CDR3 in DNA: TGTGCCAGCTCACCAAGGGACATCTCCTACAATGAGCAGTTCTTC.